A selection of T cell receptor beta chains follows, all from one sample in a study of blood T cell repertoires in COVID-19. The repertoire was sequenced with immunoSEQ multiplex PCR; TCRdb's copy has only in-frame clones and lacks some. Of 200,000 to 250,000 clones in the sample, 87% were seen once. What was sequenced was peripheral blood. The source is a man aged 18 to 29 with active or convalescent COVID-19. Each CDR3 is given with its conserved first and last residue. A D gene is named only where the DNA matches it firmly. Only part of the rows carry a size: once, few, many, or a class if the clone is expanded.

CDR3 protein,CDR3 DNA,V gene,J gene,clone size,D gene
CASSSTSGRANEQFF,TGTGCCAGCAGCTCTACTAGCGGGAGGGCGAATGAGCAGTTCTTC,TRBV7-2,TRBJ2-1,-,TRBD2
CASSQRATRPNEQFF,TGTGCCAGTAGTCAGCGGGCTACTCGTCCCAATGAGCAGTTCTTC,TRBV19,TRBJ2-1,once,-
CASSFWGQGEGAFF,TGCGCCAGCAGCTTCTGGGGCCAGGGGGAAGGAGCTTTCTTT,TRBV5-1,TRBJ1-1,-,TRBD1
CASSLRGSGNTIYF,TGTGCCAGCAGTTTACGAGGCTCTGGAAACACCATATATTTT,TRBV28,TRBJ1-3,-,-
CASSLGRGTLNEQYF,TGTGCCAGCTCACTAGGCCGGGGGACCCTAAACGAGCAGTACTTC,TRBV18,TRBJ2-7,-,-
CASSIRYEQYF,TGTGCCAGCAGCATTCGCTACGAGCAGTACTTC,TRBV3-1/TRBV3-2,TRBJ2-7,-,-
CAITGTGDGYTF,TGTGCCATCACCGGGACAGGGGATGGCTACACCTTC,TRBV10-3,TRBJ1-2,few,TRBD1
CASSLDPSGEQYF,TGTGCCAGCAGCTTGGACCCGTCGGGGGAGCAGTACTTC,TRBV5-5,TRBJ2-7,-,-
CASSRHARGGYTF,TGTGCCAGCAGTAGACATGCTAGGGGAGGCTACACCTTC,TRBV6-5,TRBJ1-2,once,-
CSARPTVEAFF,TGCAGTGCTAGACCTACCGTGGAAGCTTTCTTT,TRBV20-1,TRBJ1-1,-,-
CASGLGHNTGELFF,TGTGCTAGTGGTTTGGGGCACAACACCGGGGAGCTGTTTTTT,TRBV12-5,TRBJ2-2,once,-
CASSERGKNTEAFF,TGTGCCAGCAGTGAACGCGGAAAGAACACTGAAGCTTTCTTT,TRBV25-1,TRBJ1-1,-,-
CASSLAVAGSTDTQYF,TGCGCCAGCAGCCTTGCCGTAGCGGGGAGCACAGATACGCAGTATTTT,TRBV4-3,TRBJ2-3,-,TRBD2
CASSLSGGSYNEQFF,TGCGCCAGCAGCTTGTCAGGGGGCTCCTACAATGAGCAGTTCTTC,TRBV5-1,TRBJ2-1,-,TRBD1
CASSLSLTGGIYEQFF,TGTGCCAGCTCTCTGTCCCTGACAGGGGGCATCTATGAGCAGTTCTTC,TRBV27,TRBJ2-1,-,TRBD1